These 27 T cell receptor beta chains were all obtained from the same sample, sequenced in a study of OX40 agonist ivuxolimab in advanced cancers. The table came from immunoSEQ multiplex PCR; TCRdb's copy has only in-frame clones and leaves some out. The repertoire has roughly 86,000 clones, around nine tenths of them found once; the top ten carry approximately 1.2%. The specimen was CD4+ or CD8+ T cells sorted from blood, collected in a trial of the OX40 agonist ivuxolimab. Receptor source: an adult with an advanced solid tumor such as melanoma, head and neck, liver or kidney cancer.

V gene TRBV5-1 combines with J gene TRBJ2-7; 10 bases map to TRBD2. Germline-derived CDR1 and CDR2 are SGHRS and YFSETQ. J lost 4 bases, V lost 4 bases, and 11 bases had no gene match. The length of the CDR3 is 16 residues. The CDR3 region is CASSLGGLAGVYEQYF. CDR3 sequence (DNA): TGCGCCAGCAGCCTTGGGGGTCTAGCGGGAGTGTACGAGCAGTACTTC.

This clone was detected a few times. The chain carries TRBV7-2 and TRBJ2-3; 7 bases are a match to TRBD1. The V and J ends lost 5 bases and 5 bases, in that order; junction bases with no gene match: 7. In germline, CDR1 is SGHTA, CDR2 FQGNSA. This CDR3 has 14 amino acids. For the CDR3, the DNA is TGTGCCAGCAGCGGCCGACAGGGTCTAGATACGCAGTATTTT. Protein sequence: CASSGRQGLDTQYF.

This chain connects TRBV15 to TRBJ2-4; 7 bases fit TRBD1. CDR1 and CDR2 (germline): LNHNV, YYDKDF (reference sequence). The V and J ends lost 3 bases and 3 bases, in that order; junction bases with no gene match: 5. The CDR3 is 15 residues long. The CDR3 reads CATSSGTANKNIQYF. CDR3 nucleotide sequence: TGTGCCACCAGCAGTGGGACAGCAAACAAAAACATTCAGTACTTC.

The chain combines TRBV11-2 with TRBJ2-2, with TRBD1 identical over 7 bases. The ends lost 6 bases at V and 0 bases at J; junction bases unmatched: 4. The CDR3 is 15 amino acids. Germline values: CDR1 SGHAT, CDR2 FQNNGV. The CDR3 DNA sequence: TGTGCCAGCAGATTCGGGACAGCGAACACCGGGGAGCTGTTTTTT. Translating it yields CASRFGTANTGELFF.

V gene TRBV4-2 combines with J gene TRBJ2-2, with D perhaps matching TRBD2 (6 bases). Trimming pared 10 bases from V and 1 base from J, leaving 19 bases between. The germline V gene encodes CDR1 LGHNA and CDR2 YNFKEQ. The CDR3 is 16 residues long. The CDR3 sequence: CATRDSWGENTGELFF. The CDR3 DNA reads as TGTGCCACCAGAGACTCATGGGGGGAGAACACCGGGGAGCTGTTTTTT.

V and J are TRBV7-3 and TRBJ2-3; TRBD2 matches 9 bases. The CDR3 has 16 amino acids. J lost 5 bases, V lost 5 bases, and 11 bases had no gene match. From germline, CDR1 is SGHTA and CDR2 FQGTGA. CDR3 bases: TGTGCCAGCAGCCCAAGGGTAGCGGGAGCCGGAGATACGCAGTATTTT. Protein sequence: CASSPRVAGAGDTQYF. The full variable domain, its missing parts supplied by reference TRBV7-3 and TRBJ2-3, is GAGVSQTPSNKVTEKGKYVELRCDPISGHTALYWYRQSLGQGPEFLIYFQGTGAADDSGLPNDRFFAVRPEGSVSTLKIQRTERGDSAVYLCASSPRVAGAGDTQYFGPGTRLTVL.

Comments on this clone: A junction end diverges from the germline sequence, so it may reflect a read error. The chain uses TRBV7-7 and TRBJ2-3; perhaps TRBD2 as D (5 bases). Germline assignment: CDR1 SSHAT and CDR2 FNYEAQ (reference sequence). This CDR3 region has 13 residues. The CDR3 loop reads CASSSGLKDTQYF. The CDR3 DNA reads as TGTGCTAGCAGCTCCGGACTGAAAGATACGCAGTATTTT. Supplemented by reference TRBV7-7 and TRBJ2-3, the full variable domain reads GAGVSQSPRYKVTKRGQDVTLRCDPISSHATLYWYQQALGQGPEFLTYFNYEAQPDKSGLPSDRFSAERPEGSISTLTIQRTEQRDSAMYRCASSSGLKDTQYFGPGTRLTVL.

This clone was seen a few times. The chain recombines TRBV6-1 with TRBJ2-6; D unclear. V shed 0 bases and J shed 1 base, with 7 bases lying between them. Per the germline V gene, CDR1 is MNHNS and CDR2 is SASEGT. This CDR3 has 16 residues. The CDR3 region is CASSEAGLSGANVLTF. In DNA form, the CDR3 reads TGTGCCAGCAGTGAAGCTGGGTTATCTGGGGCCAACGTCCTGACTTTC.

The chain carries TRBV27 and TRBJ1-1; maybe TRBD1 (6 bases). V lost 8 bases and J lost 7, with 17 bases in between. CDR1 and CDR2 (germline): MNHEY, SMNVEV (reference sequence). The CDR3 covers 13 residues. The CDR3 DNA reads as TGTGCCAGCGGAGAAACAGGGAGAGGTGAAGCTTTCTTT. Its protein product is CASGETGRGEAFF.

This clone was recorded once. This sequence joins TRBV28 and TRBJ2-3; either TRBD1 or TRBD2 may supply D (6 bases each). Germline V gene lookup returns CDR1 MDHEN and CDR2 SYDVKM. The CDR3 has 14 amino acids. Between the trimmed V and J ends, which lost 3 bases and 2 bases, there was a span of 9 bases. The CDR3 is CASSFRGLTDTQYF. The CDR3 region has the DNA TGTGCCAGCAGTTTTCGGGGGCTCACAGATACGCAGTATTTT.

The chain combines TRBV11-1 with TRBJ2-1; D not resolved. The germline CDR1 and CDR2 sequences are SGHAT and FQDESV (reference sequence). The CDR3 has 19 amino acids. V dropped 2 bases and J dropped 4 bases, with 24 bases sitting between them. DNA for the CDR3: TGTGCCAGCAGCTTACTCTTATCCGACTGGGGAAAAAAGTACAATGAGCAGTTCTTC. This translates into CASSLLLSDWGKKYNEQFF.

The chain joins TRBV18 to TRBJ2-7; D gene uncertain. Germline V CDR1 and CDR2: KGHSH, LQKENI. V lost 0 bases and J 6 bases, leaving 15 bases between the germline ends. The CDR3 runs to 15 residues. In DNA form, the CDR3 reads TGTGCCAGCTCACCACCTGATAGGGCCGGAGTCGAGCAGTACTTC. It translates to CASSPPDRAGVEQYF.

The chain is built from TRBV19 and TRBJ2-3, with D tentatively TRBD2 (6 bases). The V end lost 0 bases, the J end lost 4 bases, and 20 bases lay between the germline ends. Germline V lookup: CDR1 LNHDA, CDR2 SQIVND (reference sequence). The CDR3 contains 18 residues. CDR3 sequence: CASSIDRLSGGVADTQYF. The CDR3, as DNA: TGTGCCAGTAGTATAGATCGGTTGAGCGGAGGGGTCGCAGATACGCAGTATTTT.

This clone occurred once. The rearrangement links TRBV30 to TRBJ1-2, with TRBD1 as a possible D gene (6 bases). Trimming left V 0 bases short and J 5 bases short, with 13 bases between. Germline V lookup: CDR1 GTSNPN, CDR2 SVGIG (reference sequence). The CDR3 extends over 14 amino acids. The CDR3 sequence is CAWSVLRTEYGYTF. The CDR3 DNA reads as TGTGCCTGGAGTGTTTTAAGGACAGAATATGGCTACACCTTC. Filled out from reference TRBV30 and TRBJ1-2, the complete variable domain reads SQTIHQWPATLVQPVGSPLSLECTVEGTSNPNLYWYRQAAGRGLQLLFYSVGIGQISSEVPQNLSASRPQDRQFILSSKKLLLSDSGFYLCAWSVLRTEYGYTFGSGTRLTVV.

V gene TRBV7-2 combines with J gene TRBJ1-4; 8 bases are a match to TRBD1. V shed 3 bases and J 10 bases; nucleotides not matched to a gene: 1. The V gene's germline CDR1 is SGHTA and CDR2 FQGNSA. The CDR3 consists of 12 residues. The CDR3 nucleotides are TGTGCCAGCAGCTTTACAGGGGGAAAACTGTTTTTT. It specifies CASSFTGGKLFF.

The CDR3 sequence is CASSDRGQGRPGELFF. The CDR3 DNA follows: TGTGCCAGCAGTGACAGGGGGCAGGGGCGCCCCGGGGAGCTGTTTTTT. The gene calls are TRBV6-1 and TRBJ2-2, with TRBD1 matching over 8 bases. The J segment lost 6 bases and the V segment lost 3 bases, leaving 9 bases of the junction unmatched. There are 16 residues in the CDR3. In germline, CDR1 is MNHNS, CDR2 SASEGT.

J is TRBJ1-1 and V is TRBV5-1; the match to TRBD1 covers 7 bases. This CDR3 is 15 amino acids long. Trimming cost V 2 bases and J 0 bases; bases outside gene matches: 4. Germline values: CDR1 SGHRS, CDR2 YFSETQ. CDR3 in DNA: TGCGCCAGCAGCTTTAGACAGGGATTGAACACTGAAGCTTTCTTT. It specifies CASSFRQGLNTEAFF.

The genes are TRBV11-2 and TRBJ2-1; D unclear. V lost 2 bases to trimming and J lost 4 bases, with 3 bases between them. CDR3 length: 12 amino acids. Germline loops: CDR1 SGHAT, CDR2 FQNNGV. The CDR3 DNA is TGTGCCAGCAGCTTAAAATACAATGAGCAGTTCTTC. Residues: CASSLKYNEQFF.

J is TRBJ1-5 and V is TRBV2, with a tentative D call TRBD1 (6 bases). V dropped 2 bases and J dropped 3 bases, with 11 bases sitting between them. CDR1 and CDR2 (germline): SNHLY, FYNNEI. This CDR3 has 15 residues. CDR3 nucleotide sequence: TGTGCCAGCAGTGAATGGACAGCCTACAATCAGCCCCAGCATTTT. It encodes CASSEWTAYNQPQHF. Filled out from reference TRBV2 and TRBJ1-5, the complete variable domain reads EPEVTQTPSHQVTQMGQEVILRCVPISNHLYFYWYRQILGQKVEFLVSFYNNEISEKSEIFDDQFSVERPDGSNFTLKIRSTKLEDSAMYFCASSEWTAYNQPQHFGDGTRLSIL.

The rearrangement uses TRBV18 and TRBJ2-1; D remains ambiguous. Germline-derived CDR1 and CDR2 are KGHSH and LQKENI. The CDR3 runs to 13 residues. Deletions cut 0 bases from V and 8 bases from J, with 8 bases between. The CDR3 spells CASSPPGRYEQFF. In DNA form, the CDR3 reads TGTGCCAGCTCACCACCTGGGCGCTATGAGCAGTTCTTC.

The chain employs TRBV4-2 and TRBJ2-1, with D possibly being TRBD1 (6 bases). V lost 0 bases, J lost 2 bases, and 14 bases lay in between. Germline loops: CDR1 LGHNA, CDR2 YNFKEQ. There are 17 residues in the CDR3. CDR3 nucleotides: TGTGCCAGCAGCCAAGATCCTGGGACATTCACCTACAATGAGCAGTTCTTC. It specifies CASSQDPGTFTYNEQFF.

V gene TRBV2 combines with J gene TRBJ2-5; D may be TRBD2 (5 bases). This CDR3 contains 14 residues. Germline lookup yields CDR1 SNHLY and CDR2 FYNNEI. Deletions cut 3 bases from V and 1 base from J, with 9 bases between. The CDR3 protein is CASSDSVIQETQYF. Here the CDR3 DNA reads TGTGCCAGCAGTGATAGCGTCATCCAAGAGACCCAGTACTTC.

This clone appeared once. V usage is TRBV5-1 and J usage is TRBJ2-3; the D gene is possibly TRBD1 (6 bases). The CDR3 has 18 residues. From germline, CDR1 is SGHRS and CDR2 YFSETQ. V was trimmed by 6 bases and J by 3 bases, leaving 26 bases between them. The DNA of the CDR3 is TGCGCCAGCAACACAGGCCGGCTTCGGGACAACACTACAGATACGCAGTATTTT. As protein: CASNTGRLRDNTTDTQYF.

V and J are TRBV5-1 and TRBJ2-7; tentative D call: TRBD2 (6 bases). This CDR3 is 15 amino acids long. V shed 2 bases and J shed 0 bases, with 12 bases lying between them. Germline CDR1 is SGHRS and CDR2 is YFSETQ. The CDR3 nucleotides read TGCGCCAGCAGCTTTGGAGGGGAGAGCTCCTACGAGCAGTACTTC. This sequence encodes CASSFGGESSYEQYF.

The J gene is TRBJ2-1, the V gene TRBV7-9, with TRBD2 identical over 12 bases. The CDR3 covers 14 residues. V was clipped by 7 bases and J by 8 bases; unmatched bases: 6. The germline V gene has CDR1 SEHNR and CDR2 FQNEAQ (reference sequence). The CDR3 loop reads CASTTSGRLDEQFF. DNA for the CDR3: TGTGCCAGCACGACTAGCGGGAGATTGGATGAGCAGTTCTTC.

This clone showed up just once. The gene calls are TRBV2 and TRBJ2-5; TRBD1 matches at 7 bases. The CDR3 has 12 amino acids. V shed 6 bases, J shed 5 bases, and the junction held 3 bases outside the gene matches. Germline-derived CDR1 and CDR2 are SNHLY and FYNNEI. CDR3 amino acids: CASRKQGETQYF. CDR3 sequence (DNA): TGTGCCAGCAGGAAACAGGGGGAGACCCAGTACTTC.

The chain uses TRBV5-6 and TRBJ1-2; D is perhaps TRBD1 (5 bases). CDR1 SGHDT and CDR2 YYEEEE come from the germline V gene. V was pared by 0 bases and J by 2 bases, with 5 bases between. CDR3 size: 13 residues. The CDR3 bases are TGTGCCAGCAGCTTGGACAGGAACTATGGCTACACCTTC. Protein sequence: CASSLDRNYGYTF.